This record looks at one TCR beta chain sequence and its context. The V gene's germline CDR1 is MNHEY and CDR2 SVGAGI. The CDR3 spans 15 residues. V was clipped by 2 bases and J by 2 bases; unmatched bases: 3. Alongside a J-beta primer mix, a sample-barcoded 5' primer served in a second PCR lasting about 7 to 11 cycles. MiXCR was run by TCRdb on the 5' RACE reads, yielding one entry per CDR3 protein. Of 1.5 million or so distinct CDR3 sequences in the sample, approximately 40% were seen once. These data belong to a study of blood T cells in healthy people across ages. This TCR was sampled from a woman aged 18 to 35 in good health. Material for sequencing was blood. V usage is TRBV6-5 and J usage is TRBJ2-7; 10 bases align to TRBD1. CDR3 DNA sequence: TGTGCCAGCAGTTACACCGGACAGGGGGCCTACGAGCAGTACTTC. It codes for CASSYTGQGAYEQYF.